The 10 T cell receptor beta chains below all came from one sample that was sequenced in a study of T cell changes during pregnancy in multiple sclerosis. Clones were read by immunoSEQ multiplex PCR, and TCRdb kept only the in-frame ones, dropping some. The sample comprises around 66,000 clones, 90% of which are singletons, and approximately 3% rests with the top ten. The sample here was peripheral blood, taken in the first trimester of pregnancy. The source of these receptors is a female donor in good health, enrolled as a control in a pregnancy study.

The V call is TRBV7-6, the J call TRBJ2-2, with a tentative D call TRBD2 (6 bases). The CDR3 has 15 residues. CDR1 is SGHVS, CDR2 FNYEAQ, per germline. Trimming took 5 bases from V and 1 from J, leaving 11 bases between them. CDR3 in amino acids: CASSDGTQNTGELFF. The CDR3 DNA reads as TGTGCCAGCAGCGACGGGACTCAGAACACCGGGGAGCTGTTTTTT.

The chain recombines TRBV18 with TRBJ1-1, with D hard to call. Looked up from germline, CDR1 is KGHSH and CDR2 is LQKENI. The germline V and J ends were trimmed by 4 bases and 6 bases, with 12 bases remaining between them. The CDR3 sequence is 13 residues long. In nucleotides, the CDR3 is TGTGCCAGCTCACAGAACAGTAAATCTGAAGCTTTCTTT. The encoded protein is CASSQNSKSEAFF.

The CDR3 nucleotides are TGTGCCAGCAGCCCTTCGGGCGGGAGGCCCTACGAGCAGTACTTC. Translated, it gives CASSPSGGRPYEQYF. The chain has TRBV7-6 and TRBJ2-7; TRBD2 matches at 8 bases. V shed 5 bases and J 2 bases; nucleotides not matched to a gene: 8. Germline values: CDR1 SGHVS, CDR2 FNYEAQ. The CDR3 spans 15 residues.

J is TRBJ2-7 and V is TRBV9; possibly TRBD2 for D (6 bases). The CDR3 spans 14 residues. The germline V gene has CDR1 SGDLS and CDR2 YYNGEE. V dropped 3 bases and J dropped 1 base, with 11 bases sitting between them. In DNA form, the CDR3 reads TGTGCCAGCAGCGCGGACTACACTTCCTACGAGCAGTACTTC. Translating gives CASSADYTSYEQYF.

The J gene is TRBJ1-1, the V gene TRBV5-6; D remains ambiguous. CDR1 is SGHDT and CDR2 is YYEEEE in the germline V gene. The CDR3 is 12 amino acids. V was clipped by 3 bases and J by 11 bases, with 14 bases between them. This chain's CDR3 is CASSSDTKLAFF. CDR3 DNA sequence: TGTGCCAGCAGCTCCGATACGAAGCTGGCTTTCTTT.

In this sample, this clone turned up once. The chain uses TRBV7-9 and TRBJ1-5, with D possibly TRBD1 on 5 matching bases. This CDR3 contains 12 residues. Trimming took off 5 bases at V and 7 bases at J, with 9 bases between the two ends. Germline values: CDR1 SEHNR, CDR2 FQNEAQ (reference sequence). The CDR3 region has the DNA TGTGCCAGCAGCGATGGGGGGCAGCCCCAGCATTTT. Translation: CASSDGGQPQHF.

This sequence joins TRBV28 and TRBJ2-7; TRBD2 agrees at 10 bases. The germline gives CDR1 MDHEN, CDR2 SYDVKM. J was trimmed by 0 bases and V by 3 bases; bases with no gene match: 8. The CDR3 is made up of 17 amino acids. The CDR3 protein is CASSLVSGRISSYEQYF. In DNA, the CDR3 is TGTGCCAGCAGTTTGGTTAGCGGGAGGATAAGCTCCTACGAGCAGTACTTC.

The chain combines TRBV18 with TRBJ2-7; D remains unclear. The germline CDR1 and CDR2 sequences are KGHSH and LQKENI. V lost 3 bases and J 0 bases, leaving 12 bases between the germline ends. The length of the CDR3 is 15 residues. Here the CDR3 DNA reads TGTGCCAGCTCACCTATGGCCGCTGGCTCCTACGAGCAGTACTTC. Encoded protein: CASSPMAAGSYEQYF.

The rearrangement links TRBV7-7 to TRBJ2-4; 11 positions agree with TRBD1. CDR3 length: 20 residues. The V segment lost 5 bases and the J segment 0 bases; nucleotides outside the gene matches: 15. The germline CDR1 and CDR2 sequences are SSHAT and FNYEAQ (reference sequence). CDR3 coding DNA: TGTGCCAGCAGCACCCGACGGACAGGGGGCAAGTCGGGAGCCAAAAACATTCAGTACTTC. Translating gives CASSTRRTGGKSGAKNIQYF.

The gene calls are TRBV30 and TRBJ1-2; D is undetermined. CDR3 length: 13 amino acids. Deletions cut 4 bases from V and 7 bases from J, with 16 bases between. From germline, CDR1 is GTSNPN and CDR2 SVGIG (reference sequence). The CDR3 spells CAWNGEGFFGYTF. DNA for the CDR3: TGTGCCTGGAACGGGGAGGGATTTTTTGGCTACACCTTC.